The clone carrying this T cell receptor (beta chain) was counted at least ten times. Its specificity is not known. MiXCR, applied by TCRdb to the 5' RACE reads, yields one record per CDR3 protein. The sample carries about 66,000 distinct CDR3 sequences, 4.5% recorded once. This sample was taken from a study of neurological immune-mediated disorders. Study-level points and caveats: A possible signature appeared as one related-CDR3 cluster, in which phylogenetic grouping placed the repertoires of 18 of 34 multiple sclerosis patients.

Germline lookup yields CDR1 SQVTM and CDR2 ANQGSEA. V trimming: 6 bases; J trimming: 1 base; junction bases outside the gene matches: 2. The CDR3 consists of 12 residues. The receptor's source is a man younger than 45 with multiple sclerosis. Input material: PBMCs. The chain links TRBV29-1 to TRBJ1-1, with 7 bases lining up with TRBD1. CDR3: CSVGQSNTEAFF. The CDR3 DNA follows: TGCAGCGTGGGACAGTCGAACACTGAAGCTTTCTTT.